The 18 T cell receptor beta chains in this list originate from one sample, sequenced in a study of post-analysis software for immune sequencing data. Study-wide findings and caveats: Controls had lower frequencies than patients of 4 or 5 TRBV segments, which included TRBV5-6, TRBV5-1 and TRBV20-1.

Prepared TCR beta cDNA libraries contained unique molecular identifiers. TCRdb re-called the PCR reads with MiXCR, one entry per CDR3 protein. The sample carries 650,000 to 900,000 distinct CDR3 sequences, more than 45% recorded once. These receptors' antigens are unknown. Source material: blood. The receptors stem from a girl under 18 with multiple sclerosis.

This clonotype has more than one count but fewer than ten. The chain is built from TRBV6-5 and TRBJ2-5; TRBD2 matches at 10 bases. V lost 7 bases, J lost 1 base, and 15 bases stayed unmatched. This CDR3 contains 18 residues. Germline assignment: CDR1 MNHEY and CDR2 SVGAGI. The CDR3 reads CASILLQVEREGQETQYF. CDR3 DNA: TGTGCCAGCATCTTACTTCAAGTCGAGCGGGAGGGCCAAGAGACCCAGTACTTC.

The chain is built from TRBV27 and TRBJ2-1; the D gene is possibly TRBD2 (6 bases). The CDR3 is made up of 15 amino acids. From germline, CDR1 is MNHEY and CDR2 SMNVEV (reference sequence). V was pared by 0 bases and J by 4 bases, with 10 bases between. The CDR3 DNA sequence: TGTGCCAGCAGTTTATCTGACGGGACTTACAATGAGCAGTTCTTC. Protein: CASSLSDGTYNEQFF.

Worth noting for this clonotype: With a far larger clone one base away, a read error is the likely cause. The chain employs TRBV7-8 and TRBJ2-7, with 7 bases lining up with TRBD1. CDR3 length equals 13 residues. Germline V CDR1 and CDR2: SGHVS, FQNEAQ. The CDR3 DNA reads TGTGCCAGCGGCTTAGGACAGGCCTACGAGCAGTACTTC. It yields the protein CASGLGQAYEQYF. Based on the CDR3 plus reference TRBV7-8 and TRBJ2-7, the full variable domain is GAGVSQSPRYKVAKRGQDVALRCDPISGHVSLFWYQQALGQGPEFLTYFQNEAQLDKSGLPSDRFFAERPEGSVSTLKIQRTQQEDSAVYLCASGLGQAYEQYFGPGTRLTVT.

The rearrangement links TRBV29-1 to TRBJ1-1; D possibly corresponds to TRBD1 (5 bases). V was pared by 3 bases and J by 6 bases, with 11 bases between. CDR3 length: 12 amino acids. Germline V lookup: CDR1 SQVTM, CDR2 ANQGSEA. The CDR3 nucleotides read TGCAGCGTTGAGGGGGACCGAGCTGAAGCTTTCTTT. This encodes CSVEGDRAEAFF. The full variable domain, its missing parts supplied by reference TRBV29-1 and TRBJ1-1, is SAVISQKPSRDICQRGTSLTIQCQVDSQVTMMFWYRQQPGQSLTLIATANQGSEATYESGFVIDKFPISRPNLTFSTLTVSNMSPEDSSIYLCSVEGDRAEAFFGQGTRLTVV.

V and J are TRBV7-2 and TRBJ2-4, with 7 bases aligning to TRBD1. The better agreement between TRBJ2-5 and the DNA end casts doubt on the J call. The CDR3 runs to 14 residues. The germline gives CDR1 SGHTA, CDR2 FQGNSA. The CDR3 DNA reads TGTGCCAGCAGCTTGACAGGGACAATGGAGACCCAGTACTTC. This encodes CASSLTGTMETQYF.

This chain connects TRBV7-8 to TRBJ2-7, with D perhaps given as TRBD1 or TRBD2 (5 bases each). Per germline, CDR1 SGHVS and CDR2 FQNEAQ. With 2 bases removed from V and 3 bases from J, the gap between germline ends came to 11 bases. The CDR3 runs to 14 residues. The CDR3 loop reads CASSLPSTGYEQYF. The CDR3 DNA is TGTGCCAGCAGCTTACCTAGCACAGGCTACGAGCAGTACTTC. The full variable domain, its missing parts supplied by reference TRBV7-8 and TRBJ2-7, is GAGVSQSPRYKVAKRGQDVALRCDPISGHVSLFWYQQALGQGPEFLTYFQNEAQLDKSGLPSDRFFAERPEGSVSTLKIQRTQQEDSAVYLCASSLPSTGYEQYFGPGTRLTVT.

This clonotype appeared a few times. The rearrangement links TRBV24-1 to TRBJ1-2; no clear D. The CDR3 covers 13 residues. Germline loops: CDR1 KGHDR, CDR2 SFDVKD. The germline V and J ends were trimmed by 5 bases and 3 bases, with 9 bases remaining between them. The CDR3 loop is CATSVEDHYGYTF. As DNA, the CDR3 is TGTGCCACCAGTGTCGAGGATCACTATGGCTACACCTTC.

CDR3 bases: TGTGCCAGCAGCTCCAAGCGGTACAGCTCCTACAATGAGCAGTTCTTC. It translates to CASSSKRYSSYNEQFF. V and J are TRBV5-6 and TRBJ2-1; a possible D gene is TRBD2 (5 bases). The CDR3 has 16 amino acids. The germline V gene encodes CDR1 SGHDT and CDR2 YYEEEE. V lost 3 bases, J lost 0 bases, and 13 bases lay in between.

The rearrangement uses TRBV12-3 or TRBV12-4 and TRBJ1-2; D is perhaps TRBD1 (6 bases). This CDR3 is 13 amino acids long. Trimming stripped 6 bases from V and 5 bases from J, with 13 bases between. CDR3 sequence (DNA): TGTGCCAGCAGGCAGACAGGCACTTATGGCTACACCTTC. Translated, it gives CASRQTGTYGYTF.

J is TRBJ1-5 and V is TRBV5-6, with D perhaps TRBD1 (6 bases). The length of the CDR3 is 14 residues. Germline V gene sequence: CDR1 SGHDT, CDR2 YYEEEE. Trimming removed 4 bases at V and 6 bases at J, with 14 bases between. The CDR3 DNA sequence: TGTGCCAGCAGCGAGCGGGGGCGATTTCAGCCCCAGCATTTT. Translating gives CASSERGRFQPQHF. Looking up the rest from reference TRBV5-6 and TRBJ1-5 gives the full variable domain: DAGVTQSPTHLIKTRGQQVTLRCSPKSGHDTVSWYQQALGQGPQFIFQYYEEEERQRGNFPDRFSGHQFPNYSSELNVNALLLGDSALYLCASSERGRFQPQHFGDGTRLSIL.

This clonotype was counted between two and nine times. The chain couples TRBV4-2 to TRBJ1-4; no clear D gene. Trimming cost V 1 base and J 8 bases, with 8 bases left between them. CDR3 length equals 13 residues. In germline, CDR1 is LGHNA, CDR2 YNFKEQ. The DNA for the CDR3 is TGTGCCAGCAGCCAAGGAGGTCGAGAAAAACTGTTTTTT. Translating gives CASSQGGREKLFF.

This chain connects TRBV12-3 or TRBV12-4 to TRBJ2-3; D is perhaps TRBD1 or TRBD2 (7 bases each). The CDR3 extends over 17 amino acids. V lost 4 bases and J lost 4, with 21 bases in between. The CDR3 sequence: CASSWKTGRVRADTQYF. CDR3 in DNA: TGTGCCAGCAGTTGGAAGACAGGGAGGGTCCGCGCAGATACGCAGTATTTT.

The CDR3 spells CASSFRQGVAYNEQFF. CDR3 nucleotides: TGTGCCAGCAGTTTCAGACAGGGAGTGGCCTACAATGAGCAGTTCTTC. This chain links TRBV12-3 or TRBV12-4 with TRBJ2-1; the match to TRBD1 covers 7 bases. The CDR3 is made up of 16 amino acids. V lost 3 bases, J lost 2 bases, and 7 bases stayed unmatched.

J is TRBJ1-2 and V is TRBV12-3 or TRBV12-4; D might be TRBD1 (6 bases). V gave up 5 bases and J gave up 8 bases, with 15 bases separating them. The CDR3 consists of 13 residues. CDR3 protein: CASSPEYRVGYTF. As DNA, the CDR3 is TGTGCCAGCAGTCCAGAGTACAGGGTGGGCTACACCTTC.

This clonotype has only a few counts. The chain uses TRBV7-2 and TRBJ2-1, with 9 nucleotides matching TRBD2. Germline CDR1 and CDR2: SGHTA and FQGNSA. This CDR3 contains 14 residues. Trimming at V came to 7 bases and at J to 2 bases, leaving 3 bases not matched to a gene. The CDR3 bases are TGTGCCAGCACCCAGCGGGAGGCCTACAATGAGCAGTTCTTC. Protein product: CASTQREAYNEQFF.

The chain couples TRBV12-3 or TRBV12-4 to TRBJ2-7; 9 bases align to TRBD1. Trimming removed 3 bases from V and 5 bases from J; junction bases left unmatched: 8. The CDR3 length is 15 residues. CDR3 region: CASSLMGTGFHEQYF. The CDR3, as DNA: TGTGCCAGCAGTTTGATGGGGACAGGGTTCCACGAGCAGTACTTC.

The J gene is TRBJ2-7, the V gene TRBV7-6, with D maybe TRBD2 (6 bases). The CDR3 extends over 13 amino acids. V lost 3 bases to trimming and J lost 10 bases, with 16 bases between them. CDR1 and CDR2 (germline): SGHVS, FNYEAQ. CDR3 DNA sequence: TGTGCCAGCAGCTTGGAGAACACCGGGACTCAGTACTTC. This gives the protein CASSLENTGTQYF.

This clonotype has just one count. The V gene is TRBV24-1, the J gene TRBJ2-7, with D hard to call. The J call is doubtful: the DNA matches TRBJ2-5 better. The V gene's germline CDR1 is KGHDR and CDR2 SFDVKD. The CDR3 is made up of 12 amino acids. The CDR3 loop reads CATSEPDRTQYF. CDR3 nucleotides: TGTGCCACCAGTGAACCGGACCGGACCCAGTACTTC.